The source of this T cell receptor beta chain is a study of OX40 agonist ivuxolimab in advanced cancers. Clones were read by immunoSEQ multiplex PCR, and TCRdb kept only the in-frame ones, dropping some. This sample has some 83,000 clones, with roughly nine tenths found just once. By sample share, this clone is medium-sized. This CDR3 has 13 amino acids. Trimming stripped 3 bases from V and 9 bases from J, with 9 bases between. Germline V gene data show CDR1 as MDHEN and CDR2 as SYDVKM. Sample: CD4+ or CD8+ T cells sorted from blood, taken in a trial of the OX40 agonist ivuxolimab. The TCR originated in an adult with an advanced solid tumor such as melanoma, head and neck, liver or kidney cancer. This chain joins TRBV28 and TRBJ1-6; D perhaps matches TRBD1 (6 bases). The CDR3 DNA reads as TGTGCCAGCAGTTTGGGAGGGGGTTCACCCCTCCACTTT. Its translation: CASSLGGGSPLHF.